The T cell receptor (beta chain) described here comes from a study of beta chain features in type 1 diabetes listed by TCRdb under 2018. Concerning the study at large: Mean age, gender distribution, total cell number and subset yield did not differ between patients and healthy donors. A total of about 100,000,000 sorted cells were examined across all samples, and RNA yield correlated strongly with the number of cells per subset. The study compared the TCRB repertoires of sorted circulating CD4+ T cell subsets in recently diagnosed type 1 diabetes patients with those in matched healthy donors. Naive and central memory subsets were obtained from all 30 or so donors, but regulatory and stem cell-like memory subsets were isolated from only 8 patients and roughly eight healthy donors.

In this sample, this clone turned up a few times. Its antigen is still unknown. Base qualities are not at hand, and no much larger clone is one base apart. Distinct nucleotide sequences in the sample also encode this CDR3. Each donor gave one peripheral blood draw, averaging approximately 0.12 L, which was collected into heparinised tubes. A BD FACSAria II and a panel including CD45RO, CCR7, CD25, CD127, CD95 and CD27 were used to sort naive, central memory, regulatory and stem cell-like memory CD4+ T cells. A purity above 95% was achieved for all sorted populations. PBMCs were isolated immediately by Lymphoprep density gradient centrifugation and stained directly without culture. So that batch effects would be minimized, each experiment stained and sorted samples in pairs, pairing one healthy donor with one patient. What the study reported, not specific to this receptor: Because cDNA was sequenced instead of genomic DNA, highly expressing activated cells could be over-represented, though the groups showed no difference in activation or CD3 levels. In all four CD4+ subsets, TCRB CDR3 length was moderately but significantly shorter in type 1 diabetes patients. At VDJ recombination sites, patients with type 1 diabetes made fewer insertions and deleted more nucleotides, a pattern implying thymic rearrangement abnormalities. Because the HLA sub-analyses included only small numbers of individuals, any influence of HLA type on TCRB rearrangement was left unresolved. Shorter templates might be favored by PCR, yet because patient and control samples were amplified and corrected together, any such skew would affect both groups equally. The naive, central memory and regulatory TCRB repertoires appeared to resemble one another more closely among patients than among healthy donors.

The entire amount of isolated RNA was reverse transcribed using the High Capacity cDNA Reverse Transcription Kit, so the sequenced TCRB transcripts were expressed ones. Naive, central memory and regulatory T cell samples underwent deep immunoSEQ sequencing, averaging around 3.7 million total reads per sample. Sorted cells were lysed in RLT buffer and RNA was extracted with DNase-treated RNeasy Micro or Mini kits, depending on cell number. Each cell subset was processed separately to prevent cross-contamination, with patient and healthy donor samples processed together. Using the immunoSEQ multiplex PCR, TCRB sequences were amplified from cDNA into 87-bp fragments spanning the CDR3 region. Sequencing of the amplicons was performed on the Illumina HiSeq platform. On the study's bioinformatics: Synthetic template baselines were used to correct PCR bias computationally, reads within Hamming distance 2 were collapsed, and singletons that could not be merged were discarded. Reads were aligned against IMGT to assign V, D and J genes, CDR3 length and insertions or deletions at six rearrangement sites. Within each subset, clonotype counts were normalized to the number of sorted cells before true diversity and Gini coefficients were calculated with the tcR R package. Repertoire sharing was quantified using the overlap coefficient calculated on TCRB nucleotide sequences. As a proxy for the pre-selection repertoire, out-of-frame TCRB sequences from naive cells were analyzed. TCRdb mirrors the immuneACCESS table, restricted to in-frame sequences. Some clones are absent from its copies; in checked studies, under half trace to an unresolved V gene, and the reason for the others is unknown. V, J and clone size are those of that table, while D and trimming were read from the DNA. The sample table shows roughly 400,000 clones, and about 14% are seen once. The top ten constitute approximately 0.02% of the sample.

The specimen sequenced was naive CD4+ T cells from blood. The cell subset or site label, read with the paper, signifies: true naive CD4+ T cells. This receptor was taken from a woman between 18 and 29 years old in good health.

CDR3 region: CATSRDRVANYGYTF. The DNA sequence reads TGTGCCACCAGCAGAGATCGGGTGGCTAACTATGGCTACACCTTC. The chain is assembled from TRBV15 and TRBJ1-2; the D gene identity is not certain. Including the terminal cysteine and phenylalanine, the CDR3 comprises 15 residues. Solely the CDR3 DNA is kept, with 45 bases framed from the first base. The junction shows trimming of 0 bases on V and 0 bases on J, plus 8 bases between the germline ends. As encoded in the germline V gene (reference sequence), CDR1 is LNHNV while CDR2 is YYDKDF.